The rows below give T cell receptor beta chains drawn from one sample of a study of blood T cell repertoires in COVID-19. Sequenced by immunoSEQ multiplex PCR; TCRdb stores in-frame clones only, minus some. The sample has around 450,000 clones; 90% are singletons. The material sequenced was PBMCs or T cells enriched from blood (not recorded which). These receptors came from a young man who had recovered from COVID-19. Each CDR3 is given without its conserved first and last residue. Fields, in order: J gene, V gene, CDR3 protein.

>TRBJ2-1|TRBV6-5
ASKSPGPGVNEQF
>TRBJ2-7|TRBV27
ASSLGRGYEQY
>TRBJ2-3|TRBV7-3
ASSSLGQSTDTQY
>TRBJ2-1|TRBV3-1/TRBV3-2
ASSQDNNNEQF
>TRBJ2-1|TRBV12-3/TRBV12-4
ASSFVGEQF
>TRBJ2-5|TRBV19
ASSTGGEETQY
>TRBJ1-4|TRBV11-2
ASSLGGLPHEKLF
>TRBJ2-1|TRBV2
ASRGLAAPGQF
>TRBJ2-2|TRBV2
ASSLQGNRGAGELF
>TRBJ1-1|TRBV12-3/TRBV12-4
ASSGNSGEAF
>TRBJ1-2|TRBV5-4
ASSLLLEGGYT
>TRBJ1-5|TRBV14
ASSQDSSQPQH
>TRBJ2-1|TRBV4-1
ASSHLQGSYNEQF
>TRBJ1-1|TRBV2
ASSQEVTEAF
>TRBJ2-5|TRBV11-2
ASTRSSPQETQY
>TRBJ1-5|TRBV6-5
ASRPEGNNQPQH
>TRBJ1-4|TRBV4-1
ASSPGALPSNEKLF
>TRBJ2-7|TRBV28
ASSLLPGQGAYEQY
>TRBJ2-1|TRBV19
ASSRDRGYEQF
>TRBJ2-1|TRBV9
ASSHGTSGRYLAGEQF
>TRBJ1-3|TRBV28
ASSLPWGGDTIY
>TRBJ1-5|TRBV18
ASSLQSETTQPQH
>TRBJ2-5|TRBV30
AWRRKGGPGETQY
>TRBJ1-1|TRBV6-2/TRBV6-3
ASSYLPGRMNTEAF
>TRBJ1-6|TRBV5-3
ARSRTGGRSPLH
>TRBJ2-7|TRBV7-9
ASSSLGGEQY
>TRBJ1-2|TRBV3-1/TRBV3-2
ASSLGQGVHGYT
>TRBJ2-5|TRBV5-1
ASSLLAGVETQY
>TRBJ2-7|TRBV6-5
ASSYLGAYEQY